This record concerns one TCR beta chain sequence. It lacks a known antigen. Base qualities were left out, and no much larger clone turns up one base away. In total, 500 to 700 healthy bone marrow donors made up the cohort. Cohort members were all nominally healthy when sampled, although unrecorded immune exposures were likely present. The donor tested CMV seronegative and was one of the 352 seronegative cohort members. A peripheral blood sample was provided by each donor, and peripheral blood mononuclear cells were used for TCR beta sequencing. Genomic DNA was extracted from the blood cell samples with the Qiagen DNeasy Blood Extraction Kit. The CDR3 contains 15 residues, cysteine and phenylalanine counted. Of all the DNA, just the CDR3 is kept, 45 bases in frame from base 1. Ends trimmed: V by 5 bases, J by 6 bases; bases unmatched to a gene: 6. The germline V gene (reference sequence) provides CDR1 MNHNY and CDR2 SVGAGI.

Library prep was done by the immunoSEQ multiplex PCR assay. For the multiplex PCR, a mixture combining 60 forward primers for TCR Vbeta segments and 13 reverse primers for TCR Jbeta segments was used. A multiplex PCR assay on genomic DNA amplified the CDR3 region of rearranged TCR beta genes. The amplified TCR beta libraries were sequenced on the Illumina HiSeq System as 87-base-pair reads. In the authors' own workflow: Across the 670 or so repertoires, a later analysis counted 75 million to 90 million unique TCR beta chains, about 10 million of which were shared by at least two donors. A nearest-neighbor algorithm error-corrected the raw reads and collapsed the reads into unique sequences, merging closely related sequences to remove PCR and sequencing errors. V, D and J gene segments were assigned by aligning CDR3 sequences to IMGT reference sequences. Each retained sequence needed at least a six-nucleotide match to both a V gene segment and a J gene segment. A rearrangement was called productive if the CDR3 had no stop codons and remained in frame with V and J, and every other rearrangement was called non-productive. Following IMGT convention, CDR3 was defined as the stretch from the second conserved V-encoded cysteine to the conserved J-encoded phenylalanine. The earlier analysis of 550 to 650 of the donors excluded any sequence lacking an unambiguous match to a single V gene segment. An earlier analysis of 550 to 650 of the donors classified V segments as functional when productive rearrangements were above 56.7% and as segregating when the standard deviation between donors was above 5%. To diagnose cytomegalovirus status from the catalog of TCR beta chain sequences, a statistical classification framework was built. V and J gene assignment, in a later analysis, came from comparing TCR nucleotide sequences with IMGT/GENE-DB human TR gene sequences. Using the TCRdist pipeline, a later analysis assigned CDR3 sequences along with most-parsimonious VDJ recombination scenarios. In a later analysis, each TCR beta chain was defined by its CDR3 amino acid sequence together with its V-gene family, and reads lacking a unique V-gene family were excluded. In a later analysis, 450 to 600 highly shared, low-generation-probability nucleotide sequences were removed to address suspected cross-contamination and a sequencing artifact. For each public chain, a later analysis derived a clonal expansion index from normalized ranks of inferred template counts within each repertoire. In a later analysis, generation probabilities were computed using a VDJ recombination model fitted to out-of-frame rearrangements, and the results were checked against IGoR. Hypergeometric tests were used in a later analysis to score TCR-TCR, TCR-HLA and TCR-CMV co-occurrence, with a repertoire-size bias correction applied to the TCR pairs. To estimate false discovery rates, a later analysis permuted the HLA or CMV assignments 20 times. In a later analysis, co-occurring TCRs were grouped with DBSCAN, and TCRdist sequence similarity was added when clustering was performed within HLA-allele-positive subsets. Co-occurrence clustering excluded repertoires with fewer than 30,000 or more than 120,000 public chains, plus five with anomalous nucleotide sharing. TCRdb carries this immuneACCESS record with in-frame sequences only. Its versions omit some clonotypes, under half of them owing to an unresolved V gene in the studies checked, with the rest unexplained. V, J and clone size are taken as reported in that table, and D and trimming were inferred from the DNA itself. The sample table lists 95,000 to 120,000 clones, 82% of them with a count of one. The top ten hold around 2.7% of the sample.

The data were obtained in a study of cytomegalovirus exposure and HLA in healthy donors (dated by TCRdb to about 2017). Notes on the research overall: In an earlier analysis of under 600 of the donors, approximately 260 Gb of sequence data and just under 120 million unique TCR beta sequences from about 179 million T cells were reported. An early release that covered 640 HLA-typed donors contained about 290 gigabases of sequencing data and 75 million to 100 million unique TCR sequences. Of the 300 to 450 genotyped donors, over 80% were placed in the genetic ancestry cluster associated with self-reported Caucasian donors. The study aimed to test whether cataloging public T cell receptors could reveal signatures of past pathogen exposure. Using immunosequencing, the study profiled T cell repertoires from about 610 subjects and related those repertoires to cytomegalovirus serostatus. A separate validation cohort of approximately 130 different subjects was used in addition to the roughly 670-subject first cohort. The study combined high-throughput TCR immunosequencing, statistical association of individual TCRs with disease status, and machine learning to predict cytomegalovirus infection status. To study patterns of TCR occurrence, a later analysis re-analyzed previously published TCR beta repertoires from 700 or so donors and added high-resolution HLA genotyping. The later analysis used no new phenotypic data to find candidate immune exposures, relying instead on TCR beta sequences and their occurrence across donors. In an earlier analysis of about 590 of the donors, high-throughput TCR beta sequencing was used to judge whether each TCR beta V gene segment behaved as functional or pseudogenic. Donor age, sex, ethnicity and CMV serostatus were compiled together with the repertoire data. A later genetic analysis used genome-wide SNP genotypes for about 60% of the 666 donors, treating that subset as a discovery cohort. All discovery cohort repertoires had been generated on a single sequencing platform. HLA typing covered class I and class II loci at four-digit resolution. The number of typed donors differed by locus: about 620-640 for A, B, C, DRB1 and DQB1; some 540 for DQA1; some 610 for DPA1; and 400 to 480 for DPB1. Roughly five DR-DQ haplotypes were treated as single units for association and clustering because of strong linkage in the cohort. On average, roughly 240,000 unique TCR beta nucleotide sequences were sequenced per donor among a few hundred genotyped donors of the cohort, with approximately 18% of those sequences being non-productive.

General conclusions and limits of the study: Presence/absence analyses assumed roughly uniform sequencing depth across donors, an assumption that may not hold. Three of the identified cytomegalovirus-associated TCR beta chains were confirmed in vitro to be specific for cytomegalovirus antigens. In a later analysis, around 17,000 TCR beta sequences were associated with specific HLA alleles at a false discovery rate of 0.05. In an earlier analysis of some 500 of the donors, most TCR beta V segments appeared in productive rearrangements about 87% or about 30% of the time, broadly matching IMGT annotations. When HLA alleles, especially DR and DQ, strongly co-occurred, attributing TCR associations to individual alleles was difficult. The earlier analysis of approximately 560 of the donors excluded some 16 rarely observed V segments, including chromosome 9 orphons, because counts were too low. A later analysis found that HLA-associated TCR beta chains were more clonally expanded and had lower generation probabilities than equally common non-associated chains. A later genetic analysis reported fewer N-insertions in productive TCRs among donors in an Asian-associated ancestry cluster than the approximately 700-donor mean. V-gene and J-gene trimming of TCR beta chains was associated with a missense DCLRE1C variant in a later genetic analysis, and the association was replicated in an independent cohort. According to a later analysis, TCR association rates differed among HLA loci, with DRB1 alleles showing the most associated TCRs and HLA-C alleles showing the fewest. According to a later analysis, parvovirus B19, influenza, CMV and Epstein-Barr virus appeared linked to several top co-occurrence clusters. Across donors, most TCR sequences were observed very rarely, whereas some public TCRs were present in many individuals. A later analysis found that most CMV-associated TCR beta chains appeared HLA-restricted, with HLA associations seemingly driven largely by CMV exposure. A cluster of highly shared sequence variants was judged likely to represent a technical artifact of the sequencing pipeline. A further reported finding was that TCR beta sequences accurately predicted the HLA-A and HLA-B alleles for most subjects in the first cohort. The cohort was sequenced for TCR beta chains only, and without alpha or paired-chain data the features that could be detected were limited. The study gave a list of under 200 TCR beta chains associated with cytomegalovirus. CMV serostatus was the only immune exposure information available for the cohort. Some IMGT-functional V segments, including TRBV6-2 and TRBV6-3, could not be told apart with the 87-base-pair reads, so those segments were excluded. Correlated functional status among segregating V segments might reflect linkage disequilibrium, but an unknown experimental factor could not be ruled out. The authors suggested that the approach could potentially be extended to other disease states and immunological phenotypes. The classifier was reported to diagnose cytomegalovirus status with high specificity and sensitivity in both the original and validation cohorts. Because HLA typing was missing for some donors at each locus, association tests included only the typed subset.

This TCR derives from a woman younger than 35 in good health and CMV-seronegative. The chain uses TRBV6-6 and TRBJ1-6; 8 bases in the middle match TRBD1. Material for sequencing was PBMCs. The sequenced DNA: TGTGCCAGCAGTGGTATCCAGGGGGCTAATTCACCCCTCCACTTT. It encodes CASSGIQGANSPLHF.